Sequencing of this T cell receptor beta chain was carried out in a study of beta chain features in type 1 diabetes. The investigators reverse transcribed all of the isolated RNA, so they sequenced expressed TCRB transcripts. Sequencing used immunoSEQ multiplex PCR; TCRdb keeps in-frame clones, though not all of them. The table includes hundreds of thousands of clones, about 16% detected once. CDR1 and CDR2 (germline): SGHTA, FQGNSA. This CDR3 comprises 17 residues. Unmatched junction bases numbered 12, after V lost 3 bases and J lost 6 bases. This clone turned up a few times. The receptor was isolated from a man younger than 35 in good health. Sequenced input: naive CD4+ T cells from blood. The chain couples TRBV7-2 to TRBJ2-2, with 8 bases aligning to TRBD2. The CDR3 reads CASSFTGTRGKAGELFF. CDR3 coding DNA: TGTGCCAGCAGCTTCACCGGGACTAGAGGGAAGGCCGGGGAGCTGTTTTTT.